The 18 T cell receptor beta chains reported below all come from one sample, sequenced in a study of blood T cell repertoires in COVID-19. Generated by immunoSEQ multiplex PCR, the TCRdb table keeps only in-frame clones and is missing some. Among 190,000 or so clones listed, roughly 82% were seen once. Sequencing was done on a sample of PBMCs or T cells enriched from blood (not recorded which). Receptors originate from a woman between 25 and 40 years old who had recovered from COVID-19.

V gene TRBV18 combines with J gene TRBJ1-3; D gene ambiguous. The ends were cut back, 2 bases at V and 0 bases at J, with 8 bases in the middle. The CDR3 has 15 amino acids. Germline loops: CDR1 KGHSH, CDR2 LQKENI. CDR3 DNA: TGTGCCAGCTCACCATCAATGAGCTCTGGAAACACCATATATTTT. Translated: CASSPSMSSGNTIYF.

The rearrangement joins TRBV14 to TRBJ2-1, with 9 bases lining up with TRBD2. Germline-derived CDR1 and CDR2 are SGHDN and FVKESK. The V and J ends lost 4 bases and 4 bases, in that order; junction bases with no gene match: 8. The CDR3 totals 16 residues. The CDR3 is CASSLGTSLLYNEQFF. DNA for the CDR3: TGTGCCAGCAGCCTGGGGACTAGCCTTTTATACAATGAGCAGTTCTTC.

V and J are TRBV14 and TRBJ2-2, with 8 nucleotides matching TRBD1. The V gene's germline CDR1 is SGHDN and CDR2 FVKESK. Trimming removed 0 bases from V and 5 bases from J; junction bases left unmatched: 5. The CDR3 consists of 16 residues. The CDR3: CASSQEQGARTGELFF. The CDR3, as DNA: TGTGCCAGCAGCCAAGAGCAGGGGGCTCGAACCGGGGAGCTGTTTTTT. The variable domain in full, with the rest retrieved from reference TRBV14 and TRBJ2-2, is EAGVTQFPSHSVIEKGQTVTLRCDPISGHDNLYWYRRVMGKEIKFLLHFVKESKQDESGMPNNRFLAERTGGTYSTLKVQPAELEDSGVYFCASSQEQGARTGELFFGEGSRLTVL.

The chain recombines TRBV4-1 with TRBJ2-5; 12 bases fit TRBD2. Germline V gene lookup returns CDR1 MGHRA and CDR2 YSYEKL. The V gene end was trimmed by 1 base and the J gene end by 4 bases; junction bases not matched to a gene: 4. CDR3 length: 16 residues. CDR3 DNA sequence: TGCGCCAGCAGCCAAGCGACTAGCGGGAGCCTAGAGACCCAGTACTTC. This sequence encodes CASSQATSGSLETQYF.

The chain joins TRBV6-5 to TRBJ1-4, with D perhaps matching TRBD1 (5 bases). CDR1 and CDR2 from the germline V gene are MNHEY and SVGAGI. Trimming shortened V by 6 bases and J by 0 bases, and 8 bases separated the two germline ends. There are 14 residues in the CDR3. Here the CDR3 DNA reads TGTGCCAGCAGAAGGGGTACAACTAATGAAAAACTGTTTTTT. Protein sequence: CASRRGTTNEKLFF.

This chain links TRBV7-9 with TRBJ1-4; D ambiguous. The length of the CDR3 is 14 residues. Looked up from germline, CDR1 is SEHNR and CDR2 is FQNEAQ (reference sequence). V lost 5 bases, J lost 6 bases, and 13 bases lay in between. The chain's CDR3 is CASSAEDADEKLFF. CDR3 coding DNA: TGTGCCAGCAGCGCCGAGGATGCGGATGAAAAACTGTTTTTT.

This clone occurred a few times. The chain couples TRBV10-3 to TRBJ1-1; 10 bases fit TRBD1. The V gene's germline CDR1 is ENHRY and CDR2 SYGVKD. The CDR3 is 14 amino acids. With 6 bases clipped from V and 5 bases from J, the junction kept 6 bases outside the gene matches. CDR3 amino acids: CAIRETGGKTEAFF. The CDR3 region has the DNA TGTGCCATCAGGGAGACAGGGGGCAAAACTGAAGCTTTCTTT.

This chain connects TRBV4-1 to TRBJ2-7; 7 bases map to TRBD1. CDR3 size: 17 residues. J was trimmed by 0 bases and V by 3 bases; bases with no gene match: 11. Germline V CDR1 and CDR2: MGHRA, YSYEKL. The CDR3 region has the DNA TGCGCCAGCAGCCAGGATAGTACAGGGGTTGTCTCCTACGAGCAGTACTTC. Translation gives CASSQDSTGVVSYEQYF.

V usage is TRBV28 and J usage is TRBJ2-7; D unresolved. Trimming pared 4 bases from V and 3 bases from J, leaving 4 bases between. The CDR3 is 11 amino acids. Germline CDR1 and CDR2: MDHEN and SYDVKM. In DNA form, the CDR3 reads TGTGCCAGCAGTTCACACTACGAGCAGTACTTC. Translated: CASSSHYEQYF. The variable domain in full, with the rest retrieved from reference TRBV28 and TRBJ2-7, is DVKVTQSSRYLVKRTGEKVFLECVQDMDHENMFWYRQDPGLGLRLIYFSYDVKMKEKGDIPEGYSVSREKKERFSLILESASTNQTSMYLCASSSHYEQYFGPGTRLTVT.

The V call is TRBV5-5, the J call TRBJ2-2; tentatively, D is TRBD1 (6 bases). Germline V CDR1 and CDR2: SGHKS, YYEKEE (reference sequence). Trimming pared 0 bases from V and 3 bases from J, leaving 12 bases between. The CDR3 totals 16 residues. The CDR3 is CASSLAGVGYTGELFF. DNA for the CDR3: TGTGCCAGCAGCTTGGCAGGGGTGGGCTACACCGGGGAGCTGTTTTTT.

The gene calls are TRBV2 and TRBJ2-3, with a weak D call TRBD2 (5 bases). Germline loops: CDR1 SNHLY, CDR2 FYNNEI. V was trimmed by 3 bases and J by 5 bases, leaving 9 bases between them. This CDR3 has 13 residues. CDR3: CASSELGGDTQYF. The CDR3 DNA follows: TGTGCCAGCAGTGAGCTAGGAGGAGATACGCAGTATTTT.

The chain recombines TRBV10-3 with TRBJ2-2; 10 bases fit TRBD1. V lost 2 bases and J lost 6; bases outside the gene matches: 6. This CDR3 is built from 16 residues. Germline V gene lookup returns CDR1 ENHRY and CDR2 SYGVKD. CDR3: CAISEEDRGSSGELFF. The CDR3 DNA is TGTGCCATCAGTGAGGAGGACAGGGGGAGTTCCGGGGAGCTGTTTTTT.

The DNA for the CDR3 is TGTGCTAGTGGTTTGGTATCAACCGGGACTAGCTCCTACAATGAGCAGTTCTTC. This codes for CASGLVSTGTSSYNEQFF. The V gene is TRBV12-5, the J gene TRBJ2-1; 8 positions match TRBD2. CDR1 is LGHNT and CDR2 is FRNRAP in the germline V gene. J lost 0 bases, V lost 0 bases, and 7 bases had no gene match. The CDR3 totals 18 residues.

This clone was seen just once. The V and J genes are TRBV11-2 and TRBJ2-7; TRBD1 aligns across 7 bases. The germline gives CDR1 SGHAT, CDR2 FQNNGV. The junction had 7 bases not matched to a gene; V was cut back by 6 bases and J by 5 bases. The CDR3 has 13 residues. CDR3 sequence (DNA): TGTGCCAGCAGACAGACAGGGTTCCACGAGCAGTACTTC. It yields the protein CASRQTGFHEQYF.

The chain couples TRBV6-5 to TRBJ1-6; D is perhaps TRBD1 (5 bases). The CDR3 spans 12 residues. CDR1 is MNHEY, CDR2 SVGAGI, per germline. Trimming left V 6 bases short and J 6 bases short, with 6 bases between. CDR3: CASRTVNSPLHF. CDR3 in DNA: TGTGCCAGCAGGACAGTTAATTCACCCCTCCACTTT.

The chain couples TRBV10-2 to TRBJ2-1; 16 bases line up with TRBD2. This CDR3 has 17 amino acids. CDR1 is WSHSY and CDR2 is SAAADI in the germline V gene. Unmatched junction bases numbered 9, after V lost 6 bases and J lost 7 bases. This CDR3 is CASRVPGLAGGPNEQFF. CDR3 nucleotides: TGCGCCAGCAGGGTCCCGGGACTAGCGGGAGGGCCAAATGAGCAGTTCTTC.

The chain carries TRBV4-2 and TRBJ2-3; perhaps TRBD1 as D (6 bases). The ends were cut back, 0 bases at V and 1 base at J, with 14 bases in the middle. This CDR3 spans 17 amino acids. CDR1 is LGHNA, CDR2 YNFKEQ, per germline. CDR3 amino acids: CASSQDLQGMGTDTQYF. CDR3 DNA: TGTGCCAGCAGCCAAGACCTCCAGGGGATGGGCACAGATACGCAGTATTTT.

This clone was counted a few times. The chain employs TRBV28 and TRBJ1-6; D uncertain. This CDR3 has 15 amino acids. Trimming left V 3 bases short and J 3 bases short, with 9 bases between. Germline V gene data show CDR1 as MDHEN and CDR2 as SYDVKM. This CDR3 is CASSFQRSYNSPLHF. CDR3 sequence (DNA): TGTGCCAGCAGTTTCCAGCGGAGCTATAATTCACCCCTCCACTTT.